The TCR beta chain described here comes from a study of T cells in localized non-small cell lung cancer. This CDR3 comprises 16 residues. V was clipped by 3 bases and J by 4 bases, with 17 bases between them. Germline V gives CDR1 SGDLS, CDR2 YYNGEE. Findings and limits, study-wide: The study linked higher blood T cell density to longer overall survival. Only one tumor region was sequenced, so heterogeneity remains possible. Adjacent uninvolved lung had the highest clonality, suggesting focused antigen responses.

Using immunoSEQ multiplex PCR, the repertoire was profiled, and TCRdb retains in-frame clones only, with some absent. The sample lists tens of thousands of clones; 86% were seen once. Comments on this clone: Its cognate antigen is unknown.

This receptor was identified in a man aged 40 to 75 with stage II lung adenocarcinoma. The specimen comprised PBMCs, sampled before any cancer treatment. The chain uses TRBV9 and TRBJ2-1, with D perhaps matching TRBD2 (6 bases). The CDR3 bases are TGTGCCAGCAGCGCTTTGAATGGGGGGTTATACAATGAGCAGTTCTTC. This gives the protein CASSALNGGLYNEQFF.